Listed below are T cell receptor beta chains from one sample, sequenced in a study of blood T cell repertoires in COVID-19. Produced via immunoSEQ multiplex PCR; TCRdb's table is partial and in-frame only. The sample records 150,000 to 200,000 clones, roughly nine tenths being singletons. Sequences were obtained from peripheral blood. These receptors were collected from a man in his forties or fifties with acute or convalescent COVID-19. CDR3s include the opening cysteine and the closing phenylalanine or tryptophan. A D gene is named only where the DNA matches it firmly. Size is stated for part of the rows, as once, few or many counts, or as a class when the clone is expanded.

length,J,D,size,V,CDR3,DNA
11,TRBJ1-1,-,-,TRBV5-1,CASISNTEAFF,TGCGCCAGCATCAGTAACACTGAAGCTTTCTTT
15,TRBJ2-5,TRBD2,-,TRBV5-1,CASSSGLVMIETQYF,TGCGCCAGCAGCTCGGGACTAGTGATGATAGAGACCCAGTACTTC
17,TRBJ2-5,TRBD2,-,TRBV7-9,CASSPPTSGDAGETQYF,TGTGCCAGCAGCCCTCCGACTAGCGGGGATGCGGGAGAGACCCAGTACTTC
14,TRBJ1-2,-,few,TRBV4-2,CASSQNRQSYGYTF,TGTGCCAGCAGCCAAAACCGACAGAGCTATGGCTACACCTTC
14,TRBJ1-5,-,-,TRBV7-8,CASSPREVGQPQHF,TGTGCCAGCAGCCCCCGAGAGGTCGGCCAGCCCCAGCATTTT
16,TRBJ2-5,-,-,TRBV27,CASSPLPGMGQETQYF,TGTGCCAGCAGTCCCCTCCCCGGGATGGGGCAAGAGACCCAGTACTTC
18,TRBJ2-1,-,-,TRBV2,CASSDIQTRGPFYNEQFF,TGTGCCAGCAGTGATATCCAAACCCGGGGTCCTTTTTACAATGAGCAGTTCTTC
15,TRBJ1-5,TRBD1,-,TRBV6-5,CASSRGTGRNQPQHF,TGTGCCAGCAGCAGAGGGACAGGGCGCAACCAGCCCCAGCATTTT
14,TRBJ1-2,-,-,TRBV5-6,CASSPVGGSYGYTF,TGTGCCAGCAGCCCTGTGGGGGGGAGTTATGGCTACACCTTC
13,TRBJ2-7,-,-,TRBV7-8,CASSAGHNYEQYF,TGTGCCAGCAGCGCAGGACACAACTACGAGCAGTACTTC
12,TRBJ1-1,TRBD1,once,TRBV29-1,CSEGPGGTEAFF,TGCAGCGAGGGACCAGGGGGCACTGAAGCTTTCTTT
16,TRBJ2-1,-,-,TRBV7-9,CASSLGQLAPGNEQFF,TGTGCCAGCAGCTTAGGTCAGTTAGCTCCCGGGAATGAGCAGTTCTTC
15,TRBJ2-7,TRBD1,-,TRBV2,CASRYTGQVSVEQYF,TGTGCCAGCAGGTACACGGGACAGGTATCGGTCGAGCAGTACTTC
15,TRBJ1-2,-,once,TRBV7-9,CASSLVAGDVNGYTF,TGTGCCAGCAGCTTAGTCGCGGGGGACGTCAATGGCTACACCTTC
14,TRBJ1-2,-,-,TRBV28,CASSFGSGADGYTF,TGTGCCAGCAGTTTTGGATCTGGGGCTGATGGCTACACCTTC
16,TRBJ1-2,TRBD1,once,TRBV24-1,CATSDSGQSANYGYTF,TGTGCCACCAGTGACTCGGGACAGTCAGCTAACTATGGCTACACCTTC
19,TRBJ2-1,TRBD2,-,TRBV30,CAWSSALAGLGASYNEQFF,TGTGCCTGGAGTAGCGCACTAGCGGGCCTAGGGGCCTCCTACAATGAGCAGTTCTTC
15,TRBJ1-3,TRBD1,-,TRBV5-1,CASSLLGQGANTIYF,TGCGCCAGCAGCTTGTTAGGACAGGGGGCAAACACCATATATTTT
14,TRBJ2-3,TRBD2,-,TRBV29-1,CSVSGTSGRDTQYF,TGCAGCGTCTCCGGGACTAGCGGGAGAGATACGCAGTATTTT
13,TRBJ2-1,-,-,TRBV5-4,CASSSRADNEQFF,TGTGCCAGCAGCTCCCGAGCCGACAATGAGCAGTTCTTC
15,TRBJ2-1,-,-,TRBV11-2,CASSLGTVNYNEQFF,TGTGCCAGCAGCTTAGGGACAGTTAACTACAATGAGCAGTTCTTC
16,TRBJ1-3,-,-,TRBV5-1,CASSLAGGMSSGTIYF,TGCGCCAGCAGCTTGGCCGGCGGGATGAGCTCGGGGACCATATATTTT
13,TRBJ2-7,-,once,TRBV18,CASSRLEGDEQYF,TGTGCCAGCTCCCGACTCGAGGGGGACGAGCAGTACTTC
13,TRBJ1-5,-,-,TRBV12-3/TRBV12-4,CASSRQPNQPQHF,TGTGCCAGCAGCCGACAACCAAATCAGCCCCAGCATTTT
16,TRBJ1-2,-,few,TRBV19,CASTVIRDKANYGYTF,TGTGCCAGTACCGTCATCCGGGACAAGGCTAACTATGGCTACACCTTC
14,TRBJ1-3,-,-,TRBV6-5,CASSLQGAEYTIYF,TGTGCCAGCAGTCTCCAAGGGGCCGAGTACACCATATATTTT
13,TRBJ1-1,-,-,TRBV18,CASSPSENTEAFF,TGTGCCAGCTCACCCAGCGAGAACACTGAAGCTTTCTTT
15,TRBJ1-6,-,-,TRBV18,CASSSRRGEHSPLHF,TGTGCCAGCTCATCCAGGCGGGGGGAACATTCACCCCTCCACTTT
15,TRBJ2-7,TRBD2,-,TRBV6-5,CASSLTGLAKYEQYF,TGTGCCAGCAGTCTCACGGGACTAGCGAAATACGAGCAGTACTTC
11,TRBJ1-6,-,-,TRBV2,CASKENSPLHF,TGTGCCAGCAAGGAGAATTCACCCCTCCACTTT
15,TRBJ2-1,TRBD2,-,TRBV7-6,CASSLSGSSYNEQFF,TGTGCCAGCAGCTTAAGCGGGAGTTCCTACAATGAGCAGTTCTTC
15,TRBJ2-6,-,-,TRBV7-6,CASTAGGGGANVLTF,TGTGCCAGCACCGCCGGGGGTGGAGGGGCCAACGTCCTGACTTTC
12,TRBJ2-1,TRBD1,-,TRBV11-2,CASREQGSEQFF,TGTGCCAGCAGAGAACAGGGGTCTGAGCAGTTCTTC
13,TRBJ1-6,-,-,TRBV27,CASSSLGAPPLHF,TGTGCCAGCAGTTCCCTGGGGGCTCCACCCCTCCACTTT
17,TRBJ1-5,TRBD1,-,TRBV19,CASSVGQGARGNQPQHF,TGTGCCAGTAGTGTTGGACAGGGGGCGCGGGGCAATCAGCCCCAGCATTTT
14,TRBJ2-7,TRBD2,-,TRBV27,CASSPSGITYEQYF,TGTGCCAGCAGTCCCAGCGGGATCACCTACGAGCAGTACTTC
13,TRBJ2-5,-,-,TRBV20-1,CSASGAFGETQYF,TGCAGTGCTAGTGGAGCGTTCGGCGAGACCCAGTACTTC
15,TRBJ2-6,-,-,TRBV5-1,CASSFGEAGANVLTF,TGCGCCAGCAGCTTTGGGGAGGCTGGGGCCAACGTCCTGACTTTC
15,TRBJ2-2,-,-,TRBV19,CASSLGHRNTGELFF,TGTGCCAGTAGTTTGGGACACAGGAACACCGGGGAGCTGTTTTTT
15,TRBJ2-3,-,-,TRBV7-2,CASSSMGLHTDTQYF,TGTGCCAGCAGCTCGATGGGACTTCACACAGATACGCAGTATTTT
15,TRBJ2-2,TRBD2,-,TRBV30,CAWSGPSGSSGELFF,TGTGCCTGGAGTGGGCCCAGCGGGAGTTCCGGGGAGCTGTTTTTT
15,TRBJ1-6,TRBD1,-,TRBV4-2,CASGALGQRNSPLHF,TGTGCCAGCGGGGCCCTGGGACAGCGGAATTCACCCCTCCACTTT
17,TRBJ2-1,-,-,TRBV19,CASSPLSTREYTMKQFF,TGTGCCAGTAGTCCCCTGTCTACGCGGGAATATACAATGAAGCAGTTCTTC
16,TRBJ2-1,TRBD2,few,TRBV27,CASSSSPSGRDNEQFF,TGTGCCAGCAGTTCTTCACCTAGCGGGAGAGATAATGAGCAGTTCTTC
17,TRBJ1-5,TRBD1,-,TRBV4-1,CASSQEPGTGNNQPQHF,TGCGCCAGCAGCCAAGAACCCGGGACAGGGAACAATCAGCCCCAGCATTTT
15,TRBJ2-2,-,-,TRBV9,CASSVDPSNTGELFF,TGTGCCAGCAGCGTAGATCCGTCGAACACCGGGGAGCTGTTTTTT
15,TRBJ1-1,TRBD1,-,TRBV6-5,CASSRQGRLDAEAFF,TGTGCCAGCAGTCGACAGGGCAGACTTGACGCTGAAGCTTTCTTT
16,TRBJ2-2,-,-,TRBV7-7,CASSLMPGMGTGELFF,TGTGCTAGCAGCTTAATGCCGGGGATGGGCACCGGGGAGCTGTTTTTT
14,TRBJ1-2,TRBD1,-,TRBV10-3,CAISERGQGQGYTF,TGTGCCATCAGTGAGCGAGGACAGGGTCAAGGCTACACCTTC
16,TRBJ2-6,TRBD2,-,TRBV30,CAWTLAGHSGANVLTF,TGTGCCTGGACCCTAGCGGGCCACTCTGGGGCCAACGTCCTGACTTTC
15,TRBJ2-7,TRBD1,-,TRBV4-1,CASSPWDSNSYEQYF,TGCGCCAGCAGTCCCTGGGACAGCAACTCCTACGAGCAGTACTTC
15,TRBJ2-7,-,-,TRBV19,CASRLQGISSYEQYF,TGTGCCAGTAGATTGCAGGGGATTAGCTCCTACGAGCAGTACTTC
15,TRBJ1-3,-,-,TRBV7-6,CASSLGTGAGNTIYF,TGTGCCAGCAGCTTGGGGACGGGGGCTGGAAACACCATATATTTT
15,TRBJ1-1,TRBD1,-,TRBV6-6,CASSSRQGPNTEAFF,TGTGCCAGCAGTTCCCGACAGGGGCCTAACACTGAAGCTTTCTTT
18,TRBJ2-2,TRBD2,-,TRBV7-9,CASSSRLAGGPTFGELFF,TGTGCCAGCAGCTCCCGACTAGCGGGAGGGCCGACCTTCGGGGAGCTGTTTTTT
16,TRBJ2-5,TRBD2,-,TRBV7-3,CASSRGLAGDQETQYF,TGTGCCAGCAGCAGAGGACTAGCGGGAGATCAAGAGACCCAGTACTTC